The entry below describes one T cell receptor beta chain. Its antigen is still unknown. Peripheral blood and lesional scalp punch biopsies were taken from alopecia areata patients. Starting from PBMCs, sorting isolated CD4+ and CD8+ T cells. The germline V gene encodes CDR1 SGHTA and CDR2 FQGNSA. The ends were cut back, 5 bases at V and 5 bases at J, with 16 bases in the middle. CDR3 length equals 15 residues. Extracted RNA was reverse transcribed, and the resulting cDNA served as sequencing template. The protocol was immunoSEQ multiplex PCR, while the TCRdb copy is restricted to in-frame clones and leaves out a portion. The sample records around 250,000 clones, around two thirds being singletons. These data originate in a study of CD8+ T cells in alopecia areata. Looking at the study overall: Twice a day, 5 to 10 mg of oral tofacitinib was administered to treated patients. Study observations and caveats: Clonality was higher in lesional than normal scalp, especially in alopecia totalis/universalis.

The genes are TRBV7-2 and TRBJ2-4, with D hard to call. The clonotype originates from a human donor with alopecia areata. The sequencing here drew on CD4+ T cells sorted from blood, taken at week 0. CDR3 loop: CASSRALGPQNIQYF. The CDR3 DNA is TGTGCCAGCAGCCGCGCACTCGGGCCGCAAAACATTCAGTACTTC.